This note documents a single T cell receptor (beta chain) sequence. This sample was included in a study of blood T cell repertoires in COVID-19. TCRdb keeps only in-frame clones here, not all; method: immunoSEQ multiplex PCR. The top ten clones hold about 2.7% of a sample with 65,000 to 85,000 clones, 85% to 90% of them seen once. Germline CDR1 SGHRS, CDR2 YFSETQ. This CDR3 is built from 14 residues. The V gene lost 4 bases and the J gene lost 7 bases, with 15 bases spanning the gap. The genes are TRBV5-1 and TRBJ1-5; TRBD1 is a possible D gene (5 bases). The sequence came from a human donor in a cohort sampled during active COVID-19. The sequencing sample was made of peripheral blood. The CDR3 spells CASSIGGAEQPQHF. The DNA for the CDR3 is TGCGCCAGCAGCATTGGTGGGGCAGAACAGCCCCAGCATTTT.